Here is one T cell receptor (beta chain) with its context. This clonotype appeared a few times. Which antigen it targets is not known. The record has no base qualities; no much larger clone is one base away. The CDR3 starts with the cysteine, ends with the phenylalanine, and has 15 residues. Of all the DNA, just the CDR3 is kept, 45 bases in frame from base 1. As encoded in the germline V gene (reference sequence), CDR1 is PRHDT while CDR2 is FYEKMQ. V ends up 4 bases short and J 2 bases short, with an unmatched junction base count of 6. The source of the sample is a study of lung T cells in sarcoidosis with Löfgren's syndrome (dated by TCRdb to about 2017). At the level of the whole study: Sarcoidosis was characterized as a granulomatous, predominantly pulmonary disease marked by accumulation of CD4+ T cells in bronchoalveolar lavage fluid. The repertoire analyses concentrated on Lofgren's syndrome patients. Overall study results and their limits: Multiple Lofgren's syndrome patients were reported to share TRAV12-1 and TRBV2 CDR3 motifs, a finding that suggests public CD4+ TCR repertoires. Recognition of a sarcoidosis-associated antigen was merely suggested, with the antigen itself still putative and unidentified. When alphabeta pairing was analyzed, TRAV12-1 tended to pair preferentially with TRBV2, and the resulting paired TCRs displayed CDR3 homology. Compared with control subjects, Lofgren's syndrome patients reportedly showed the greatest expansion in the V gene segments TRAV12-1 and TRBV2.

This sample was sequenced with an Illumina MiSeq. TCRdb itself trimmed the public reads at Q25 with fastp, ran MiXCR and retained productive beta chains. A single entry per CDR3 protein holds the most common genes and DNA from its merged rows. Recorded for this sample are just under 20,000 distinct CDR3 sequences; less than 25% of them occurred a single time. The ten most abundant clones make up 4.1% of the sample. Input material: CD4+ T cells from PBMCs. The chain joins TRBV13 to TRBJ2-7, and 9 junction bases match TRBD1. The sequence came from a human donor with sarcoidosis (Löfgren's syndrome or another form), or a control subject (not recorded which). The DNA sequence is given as TGTGCCAGCAGCTCGATAGGGACAGGGACCTACGAGCAGTACTTC. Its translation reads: CASSSIGTGTYEQYF.